This T cell receptor beta chain was sequenced for a study of human CD8 memory T cell subsets. Findings and caveats of the study: Among T cell receptor chains, only the beta chains were sequenced in this study. Estimated Chao1 values suggested that diversity was greater among stem-like memory T cells than among precursor exhausted T cells. Precursor exhausted and stem-like memory T cell repertoires shared minimal overlap.

This CDR3 comprises 14 residues. The germline gives CDR1 DFQATT, CDR2 SNEGSKA (reference sequence). Turning to this clonotype: Its specificity is not known.

TPEX cells were exhausted-like CCR7+ PD-1+ TIGIT+ early memory CD8+ T cells. Total CD8+ T cells came from negative magnetic enrichment. It was UMI-labeled 5' RACE by which the TCR beta libraries were made. Using the 5' RACE reads, TCRdb records one entry per CDR3 protein without DNA. Across about 10,000 distinct CDR3 sequences, the top ten clones capture roughly 20% of the sample. This TCR came from a human donor in good health. The source material was CD8+ T cells from PBMCs. The V and J genes are TRBV20-1 and TRBJ2-7; TCRdb returns TRBD2, unconfirmable since there is no DNA. The CDR3 is CSALNGRDGYEQYF.